The clone carrying this T cell receptor beta chain was detected many times. This sample is part of a study of T cells in Graves' hyperthyroidism and ophthalmopathy. There were TCR beta CDR3 regions amplified from RNA transcripts. HTBI primers drove first-round RT-PCR of the TCR CDR3. TCRdb independently ran MiXCR on the multiplex PCR reads; one entry per CDR3 protein. The sample yields about 200,000 distinct CDR3 sequences, about a sixth seen once. These patients, aged 18 to 65, had recently diagnosed hyperthyroidism lasting under 2 months. This CDR3 comprises 13 residues. The junction had 4 bases not matched to a gene; V was cut back by 4 bases and J by 11 bases. The V gene's germline CDR1 is SGHTA and CDR2 FQGNSA.

Sequencing input: blood. The V and J genes are TRBV7-2 and TRBJ1-6; 8 bases fit TRBD1. The receptor was isolated from a middle-aged man with Graves' hyperthyroidism. Here the CDR3 reads CASSYDRGTPLHF. DNA of the CDR3: TGTGCCAGCAGCTATGACAGGGGAACACCCCTCCACTTT.